Shown below are 25 T cell receptor beta chains from a single sample sequenced in a study of cytomegalovirus exposure and HLA in healthy donors. A multiplex PCR was run with 60 Vbeta primers and 13 Jbeta primers. The method was immunoSEQ multiplex PCR; TCRdb's version includes in-frame clones alone and lacks a portion of them. Of some 130,000 clones in the sample, approximately 83% are singletons; the top ten hold around 3.1%. The sample taken for sequencing was PBMCs. The receptors come from a middle-aged man in good health and CMV-seronegative.

The table lists this clone with many counts. J is TRBJ1-3 and V is TRBV7-8, with TRBD1 matching over 8 bases. Germline V gene data show CDR1 as SGHVS and CDR2 as FQNEAQ. After removal of 4 bases from V and 2 bases from J, the junction contained 4 bases not matched to a gene. The CDR3 sequence is 15 residues long. DNA of the CDR3: TGTGCCAGCAGCTCCACGACAGGGGCTGGAAACACCATATATTTT. It translates to CASSSTTGAGNTIYF.

The CDR3 region is CASSLTETGREQFF. Written as DNA, the CDR3 is TGTGCCAGCAGCTTAACAGAAACCGGCCGTGAGCAGTTCTTC. This chain connects TRBV7-9 to TRBJ2-1; D uncertain. Deletions cut 2 bases from V and 9 bases from J, with 14 bases between. The germline gives CDR1 SEHNR, CDR2 FQNEAQ (reference sequence). This CDR3 spans 14 amino acids. The full variable domain, in which reference TRBV7-9 and TRBJ2-1 provide the parts outside the CDR3, is DTGVSQNPRHKITKRGQNVTFRCDPISEHNRLYWYRQTLGQGPEFLTYFQNEAQLEKSRLLSDRFSAERPKGSFSTLEIQRTEQGDSAMYLCASSLTETGREQFFGPGTRLTVL.

This rearrangement joins TRBV30 to TRBJ2-4; the D gene is possibly TRBD2 (6 bases). The CDR3 is made up of 12 amino acids. V was trimmed by 8 bases and J by 3 bases, leaving 11 bases between them. Germline values: CDR1 GTSNPN, CDR2 SVGIG (reference sequence). CDR3 sequence: CAGGTDKNIQYF. CDR3 bases: TGTGCCGGGGGGACTGACAAAAACATTCAGTACTTC.

V usage is TRBV11-2 and J usage is TRBJ1-2; D unclear. The length of the CDR3 is 15 residues. The germline V and J ends were trimmed by 2 bases and 4 bases, with 14 bases remaining between them. In germline, CDR1 is SGHAT, CDR2 FQNNGV. CDR3 protein: CASSLIGSAGYGYTF. The CDR3 DNA is TGTGCCAGCAGCTTAATTGGTTCGGCGGGCTATGGCTACACCTTC.

The J gene is TRBJ2-7, the V gene TRBV5-1; TRBD1 matches at 7 bases. The CDR3 is made up of 13 amino acids. J gave up 6 bases and V 5 bases, and 8 bases lay outside the gene matches. Germline CDR1 SGHRS, CDR2 YFSETQ. The CDR3 here is CASSFPGQREQYF. The CDR3 DNA reads as TGCGCCAGCAGTTTCCCGGGACAGCGCGAGCAGTACTTC.

This chain connects TRBV19 to TRBJ1-1, with TRBD1 matching 8 bases. The junction had 14 bases not matched to a gene; V was cut back by 6 bases and J by 8 bases. The CDR3 loop spans 15 amino acids. The germline CDR1 and CDR2 sequences are LNHDA and SQIVND (reference sequence). CDR3 nucleotides: TGTGCCAGTAGGCTTGGCCCGGGACAGGCCTCCGAAGCTTTCTTT. Translated, it gives CASRLGPGQASEAFF.

This clone was observed a few times. The chain employs TRBV6-1 and TRBJ2-7; D ambiguous. Germline loops: CDR1 MNHNS, CDR2 SASEGT. The length of the CDR3 is 13 residues. V was trimmed by 3 bases and J by 1 base, leaving 7 bases between them. The CDR3 is CASSDWQSYEQYF. CDR3 sequence (DNA): TGTGCCAGCAGTGATTGGCAGTCCTACGAGCAGTACTTC.

This chain uses TRBV6-5 with TRBJ2-7, with 9 bases matching TRBD1. V shed 10 bases and J 5 bases; nucleotides not matched to a gene: 9. CDR1 is MNHEY and CDR2 is SVGAGI in the germline V gene. This CDR3 spans 13 amino acids. The CDR3 region has the DNA TGTGCCATATCTCGGACAGGGGAGCACGAGCAGTACTTC. The encoded protein is CAISRTGEHEQYF.

This chain joins TRBV27 and TRBJ1-1; no definite D call. The CDR3 length is 11 residues. Germline loops: CDR1 MNHEY, CDR2 SMNVEV (reference sequence). The V and J ends lost 4 bases and 12 bases respectively, with 12 bases between them. CDR3 bases: TGTGCCAGCAGTTGGGCCCGCGAGACTTTCTTT. This encodes CASSWARETFF.

The rearrangement links TRBV11-3 to TRBJ2-1, with 7 positions matching TRBD1. V dropped 5 bases and J dropped 9; count of bases not matched to a gene: 10. CDR3 length: 14 residues. The germline gives CDR1 SGHNT, CDR2 YENEEA. CDR3 residues: CASSPLGPGGEQFF. The DNA for the CDR3 is TGTGCCAGCAGCCCCCTTGGACCAGGGGGTGAGCAGTTCTTC. The full variable domain, completed using reference TRBV11-3 and TRBJ2-1, is EAGVVQSPRYKIIEKKQPVAFWCNPISGHNTLYWYLQNLGQGPELLIRYENEEAVDDSQLPKDRFSAERLKGVDSTLKIQPAELGDSAVYLCASSPLGPGGEQFFGPGTRLTVL.

A note on this clone: One end of the junction varies from germline; a read error may be responsible. At the DNA level, this CDR3 is encoded by other sequences in the same sample as well. The V call is TRBV4-2, the J call TRBJ2-3, with 15 bases lining up with TRBD2. The germline CDR1 and CDR2 sequences are LGHNA and YNFKEQ. This CDR3 is 20 amino acids long. The CDR3 nucleotides are TGTGCCAGCAGTCAAGTATCAGGACTAGCGGGAGGGCCGGGCACAGATACGCAGTATTTT. Translation gives CASSQVSGLAGGPGTDTQYF.

This chain links TRBV5-6 with TRBJ1-2; TRBD1 matches 10 bases. V shed 4 bases, J shed 4 bases, and the junction held 10 bases outside the gene matches. CDR1 is SGHDT, CDR2 YYEEEE, per germline. The CDR3 length is 16 residues. This chain's CDR3 is CASSAIGQGERYGYTF. The CDR3 DNA sequence: TGTGCCAGCAGCGCAATCGGACAGGGGGAGCGCTATGGCTACACCTTC. Complete variable domain (other parts from reference TRBV5-6 and TRBJ1-2): DAGVTQSPTHLIKTRGQQVTLRCSPKSGHDTVSWYQQALGQGPQFIFQYYEEEERQRGNFPDRFSGHQFPNYSSELNVNALLLGDSALYLCASSAIGQGERYGYTFGSGTRLTVV.

The V call is TRBV6-1, the J call TRBJ1-2; D perhaps matches TRBD1 (6 bases). V lost 9 bases, J lost 9 bases, and 14 bases lay in between. This CDR3 contains 11 residues. Germline CDR1 is MNHNS and CDR2 is SASEGT. The CDR3 reads CASRDISRYTF. The CDR3 DNA reads TGTGCCAGTCGGGACATATCGCGCTACACCTTC.

This clone was picked up a small number of times. DNA of the CDR3: TGTGCCAGCAGTAAGCAGGGTCGGGAGACCCAGTACTTC. It specifies CASSKQGRETQYF. This chain joins TRBV6-1 and TRBJ2-5, with D perhaps matching TRBD1 (5 bases). CDR1 MNHNS and CDR2 SASEGT come from the germline V gene. The CDR3 is 13 amino acids. With 5 bases removed from V and 5 bases from J, the gap between germline ends came to 12 bases.

The chain couples TRBV7-6 to TRBJ2-1; the match to TRBD2 covers 12 bases. This CDR3 region has 15 residues. The germline CDR1 and CDR2 sequences are SGHVS and FNYEAQ. The junction had 8 bases not matched to a gene; V was cut back by 5 bases and J by 9 bases. This CDR3 reads CASSTGLAGWGEQFF. The CDR3 region has the DNA TGTGCCAGCAGCACAGGACTAGCGGGGTGGGGTGAGCAGTTCTTC.

This chain links TRBV18 with TRBJ2-7, with D possibly being TRBD2 (6 bases). The CDR3 contains 14 residues. The germline V and J ends were trimmed by 3 bases and 3 bases, with 12 bases remaining between them. Germline CDR1 and CDR2: KGHSH and LQKENI. The CDR3 here is CASSPLAGLYEQYF. In nucleotides, the CDR3 is TGTGCCAGCTCACCCCTGGCGGGGCTCTACGAGCAGTACTTC.

The chain uses TRBV7-9 and TRBJ2-7, with TRBD2 matching over 8 bases. Germline loops: CDR1 SEHNR, CDR2 FQNEAQ (reference sequence). With V trimmed by 1 base and J by 1 base, 6 bases remained unmatched. The CDR3 sequence is 16 residues long. The CDR3 sequence: CASSLEASGLSYEQYF. CDR3 bases: TGTGCCAGCAGCTTAGAGGCTAGCGGGTTATCCTACGAGCAGTACTTC.

The gene calls are TRBV7-9 and TRBJ2-5; tentatively, D is TRBD1 (6 bases). The germline V and J ends were trimmed by 2 bases and 1 base, with 20 bases remaining between them. Germline CDR1 reads SEHNR; CDR2 reads FQNEAQ (reference sequence). The CDR3 extends over 18 amino acids. CDR3: CASSLIPASWGPQETQYF. For the CDR3, the DNA is TGTGCCAGCAGCTTAATACCCGCCTCGTGGGGGCCCCAAGAGACCCAGTACTTC.

The CDR3 coding sequence is TGTGCCAGCAGCTCCTTAGCGGGAGTGGAGACCCAGTACTTC. Encoded protein: CASSSLAGVETQYF. This chain uses TRBV7-9 with TRBJ2-5; 9 nucleotides align to TRBD2. This CDR3 is 14 amino acids long. Germline values: CDR1 SEHNR, CDR2 FQNEAQ (reference sequence). V lost 4 bases to trimming and J lost 5 bases; unmatched junction nucleotides: 5.

This chain connects TRBV6-5 to TRBJ2-5, with 8 bases aligning to TRBD2. The V and J ends lost 6 bases and 2 bases, in that order; junction bases with no gene match: 5. The CDR3 has 14 amino acids. In germline, CDR1 is MNHEY, CDR2 SVGAGI. The CDR3 is CASRQSSGQETQYF. The CDR3 coding sequence is TGTGCCAGCAGACAATCTAGCGGGCAAGAGACCCAGTACTTC.

The gene calls are TRBV4-2 and TRBJ1-2, with 9 bases fitting TRBD1. Germline V gene lookup returns CDR1 LGHNA and CDR2 YNFKEQ. V lost 0 bases and J lost 4; bases outside the gene matches: 6. The CDR3 is 16 amino acids. The CDR3 here is CASSQEQGAQSYGYTF. CDR3 coding DNA: TGTGCCAGCAGCCAAGAACAGGGGGCGCAAAGCTATGGCTACACCTTC.

The chain uses TRBV6-6 and TRBJ1-2; 7 bases fit TRBD1. Germline CDR1 reads MNHNY; CDR2 reads SVGAGI (reference sequence). The CDR3 loop spans 12 amino acids. The V and J ends lost 5 bases and 7 bases, in that order; junction bases with no gene match: 4. CDR3 region: CASSARTGGYTF. In DNA, the CDR3 is TGTGCCAGCAGTGCGAGGACAGGTGGCTACACCTTC.

The J gene is TRBJ2-5, the V gene TRBV10-3; a possible D gene is TRBD2 (6 bases). Germline CDR1 ENHRY, CDR2 SYGVKD. The CDR3 sequence is 15 residues long. V lost 4 bases and J lost 1, with 13 bases in between. The CDR3 protein is CAISGVAEGQETQYF. The CDR3 DNA reads TGTGCCATCAGTGGGGTGGCGGAGGGCCAAGAGACCCAGTACTTC.

For the CDR3, the DNA is TGTGCCAGCAGTTACGTCCAGGGGACACCCTACGAGCAGTACTTC. This translates into CASSYVQGTPYEQYF. The gene calls are TRBV6-6 and TRBJ2-7, with a weak D call TRBD1 (6 bases). CDR3 length: 15 residues. The V end lost 2 bases, the J end lost 2 bases, and 13 bases lay between the germline ends. CDR1 and CDR2 (germline): MNHNY, SVGAGI (reference sequence).

This clone was seen a handful of times. The J gene is TRBJ1-2, the V gene TRBV5-1; D perhaps matches TRBD1 (5 bases). Germline CDR1 reads SGHRS; CDR2 reads YFSETQ. The V end was cut by 1 base, the J end by 2 bases, with 9 bases between. The CDR3 loop spans 14 amino acids. The CDR3 region is CASSLPGENYGYTF. CDR3 DNA: TGCGCCAGCAGCTTGCCGGGGGAAAACTATGGCTACACCTTC.